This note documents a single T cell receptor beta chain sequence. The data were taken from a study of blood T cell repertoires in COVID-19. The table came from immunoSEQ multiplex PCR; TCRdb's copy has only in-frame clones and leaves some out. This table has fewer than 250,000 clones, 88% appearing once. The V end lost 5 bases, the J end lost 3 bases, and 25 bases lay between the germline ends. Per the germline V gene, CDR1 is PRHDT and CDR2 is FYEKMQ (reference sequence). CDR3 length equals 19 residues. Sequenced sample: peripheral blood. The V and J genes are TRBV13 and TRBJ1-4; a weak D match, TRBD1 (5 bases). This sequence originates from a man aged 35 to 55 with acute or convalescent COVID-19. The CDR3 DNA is TGTGCCAGCAGCCATCAAGCGGGGCAGCGAAGGGGCCCTAATGAAAAACTGTTTTTT. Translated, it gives CASSHQAGQRRGPNEKLFF. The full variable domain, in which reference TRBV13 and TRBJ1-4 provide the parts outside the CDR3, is AAGVIQSPRHLIKEKRETATLKCYPIPRHDTVYWYQQGPGQDPQFLISFYEKMQSDKGSIPDRFSAQQFSDYHSELNMSSLELGDSALYFCASSHQAGQRRGPNEKLFFGSGTQLSVL.